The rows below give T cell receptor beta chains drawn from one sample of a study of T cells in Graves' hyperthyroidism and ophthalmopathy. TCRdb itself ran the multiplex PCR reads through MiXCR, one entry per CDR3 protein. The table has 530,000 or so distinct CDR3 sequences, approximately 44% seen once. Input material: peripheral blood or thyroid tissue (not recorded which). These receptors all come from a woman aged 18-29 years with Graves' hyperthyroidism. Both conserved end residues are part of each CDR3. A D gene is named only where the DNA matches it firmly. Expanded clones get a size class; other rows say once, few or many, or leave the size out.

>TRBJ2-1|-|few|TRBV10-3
CAISESAKQYNEQFF
TGTGCCATCAGTGAGTCGGCAAAACAATACAATGAGCAGTTCTTC
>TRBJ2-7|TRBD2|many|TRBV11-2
CASSQRLAGTYEQYF
TGTGCCAGCAGCCAGCGACTAGCGGGCACCTACGAGCAGTACTTC
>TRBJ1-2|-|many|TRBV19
CASYRDDGYTF
TGTGCCAGTTACCGGGACGATGGCTACACCTTC
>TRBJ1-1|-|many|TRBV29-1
CSVEVQVNTEAFF
TGCAGCGTTGAAGTCCAGGTGAACACTGAAGCTTTCTTT
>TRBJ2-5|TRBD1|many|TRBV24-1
CATSDRTGGIETQYF
TGTGCCACCAGTGATCGTACAGGGGGAATAGAGACCCAGTACTTC
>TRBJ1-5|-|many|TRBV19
CASSVSREAQPQHF
TGTGCCAGTAGTGTGTCCCGAGAGGCCCAGCCCCAGCATTTT
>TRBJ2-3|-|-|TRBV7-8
CASSLLIVGFTDTQYF
TGTGCCAGCAGCTTACTTATTGTGGGATTCACAGATACGCAGTATTTT
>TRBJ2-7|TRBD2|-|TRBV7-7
CASSRTQAGGGEQYF
TGTGCTAGCAGCCGTACCCAAGCGGGAGGGGGTGAGCAGTACTTC
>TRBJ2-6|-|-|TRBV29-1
CSVDPTGEFTSGANVLTF
TGCAGCGTTGACCCGACGGGGGAATTCACCTCTGGGGCCAACGTCCTGACTTTC
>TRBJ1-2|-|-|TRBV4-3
CASSQAGGNGYTF
TGCGCCAGCAGCCAAGCCGGGGGGAATGGCTACACCTTC
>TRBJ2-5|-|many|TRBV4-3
CASSRNPQYQETQYF
TGCGCCAGCAGCCGCAACCCACAGTACCAAGAGACCCAGTACTTC
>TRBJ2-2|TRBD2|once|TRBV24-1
CATGTSGTGNTGELFF
TGTGCCACCGGGACTAGCGGGACTGGGAACACCGGGGAGCTGTTTTTT
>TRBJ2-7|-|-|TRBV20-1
CSASRTASYEQYF
TGCAGTGCATCTCGGACTGCCTCCTACGAGCAGTACTTC
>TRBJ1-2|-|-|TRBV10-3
CAISEEGNYGYTF
TGTGCCATCAGTGAGGAGGGGAACTATGGCTACACCTTC
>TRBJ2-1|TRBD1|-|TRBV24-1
CATSDRSNRDSSYNGQFF
TGTGCCACCAGTGATCGCTCTAACAGGGACAGCTCCTACAATGGGCAGTTCTTC
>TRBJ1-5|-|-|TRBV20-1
CSARDPSAQHF
TGCAGTGCTAGAGATCCCAGCGCCCAGCATTTT
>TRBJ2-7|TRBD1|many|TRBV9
CASSVTGTGVEQYF
TGTGCCAGCAGCGTCACCGGGACAGGGGTCGAGCAGTACTTC
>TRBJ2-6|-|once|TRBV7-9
CASNEGFVGSGANVLTF
TGTGCCAGCAACGAAGGTTTTGTCGGCTCTGGGGCCAACGTCCTGACTTTC
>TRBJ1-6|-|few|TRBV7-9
CASSLAGQGNSPLHF
TGTGCCAGCAGCTTAGCAGGGCAGGGTAATTCACCCCTCCACTTT
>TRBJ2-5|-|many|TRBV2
CASSESRGEGETQYF
TGTGCCAGCAGTGAAAGTAGGGGCGAGGGGGAGACCCAGTACTTC
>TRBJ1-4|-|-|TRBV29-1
CSAQLKRREKLVF
TGCAGTGCACAGCTGAAGAGAAGGGAAAAACTGGTTTTT
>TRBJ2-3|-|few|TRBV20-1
CSATRFDMGTDTQYF
TGCAGTGCGACCAGGTTTGATATGGGCACAGATACGCAGTATTTT
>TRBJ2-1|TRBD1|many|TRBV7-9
CASSYLTGLGYNEQFF
TGTGCCAGCAGCTATCTGACAGGGCTTGGGTACAATGAGCAGTTCTTC
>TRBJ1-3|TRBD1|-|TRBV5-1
CASSLGDSRGNTIYF
TGCGCCAGCAGCTTGGGGGACAGTCGTGGAAACACCATATATTTT
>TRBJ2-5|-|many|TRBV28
CASSPLPTSYQETQYF
TGTGCCAGCAGTCCACTACCCACCTCGTACCAAGAGACCCAGTACTTC
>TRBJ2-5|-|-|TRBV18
CASSPPVYGGAYQETQYF
TGTGCCAGCTCACCACCGGTTTATGGCGGAGCGTACCAAGAGACCCAGTACTTC
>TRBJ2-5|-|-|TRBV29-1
CSVVSNQETQYF
TGCAGCGTTGTATCCAACCAAGAGACCCAGTACTTC